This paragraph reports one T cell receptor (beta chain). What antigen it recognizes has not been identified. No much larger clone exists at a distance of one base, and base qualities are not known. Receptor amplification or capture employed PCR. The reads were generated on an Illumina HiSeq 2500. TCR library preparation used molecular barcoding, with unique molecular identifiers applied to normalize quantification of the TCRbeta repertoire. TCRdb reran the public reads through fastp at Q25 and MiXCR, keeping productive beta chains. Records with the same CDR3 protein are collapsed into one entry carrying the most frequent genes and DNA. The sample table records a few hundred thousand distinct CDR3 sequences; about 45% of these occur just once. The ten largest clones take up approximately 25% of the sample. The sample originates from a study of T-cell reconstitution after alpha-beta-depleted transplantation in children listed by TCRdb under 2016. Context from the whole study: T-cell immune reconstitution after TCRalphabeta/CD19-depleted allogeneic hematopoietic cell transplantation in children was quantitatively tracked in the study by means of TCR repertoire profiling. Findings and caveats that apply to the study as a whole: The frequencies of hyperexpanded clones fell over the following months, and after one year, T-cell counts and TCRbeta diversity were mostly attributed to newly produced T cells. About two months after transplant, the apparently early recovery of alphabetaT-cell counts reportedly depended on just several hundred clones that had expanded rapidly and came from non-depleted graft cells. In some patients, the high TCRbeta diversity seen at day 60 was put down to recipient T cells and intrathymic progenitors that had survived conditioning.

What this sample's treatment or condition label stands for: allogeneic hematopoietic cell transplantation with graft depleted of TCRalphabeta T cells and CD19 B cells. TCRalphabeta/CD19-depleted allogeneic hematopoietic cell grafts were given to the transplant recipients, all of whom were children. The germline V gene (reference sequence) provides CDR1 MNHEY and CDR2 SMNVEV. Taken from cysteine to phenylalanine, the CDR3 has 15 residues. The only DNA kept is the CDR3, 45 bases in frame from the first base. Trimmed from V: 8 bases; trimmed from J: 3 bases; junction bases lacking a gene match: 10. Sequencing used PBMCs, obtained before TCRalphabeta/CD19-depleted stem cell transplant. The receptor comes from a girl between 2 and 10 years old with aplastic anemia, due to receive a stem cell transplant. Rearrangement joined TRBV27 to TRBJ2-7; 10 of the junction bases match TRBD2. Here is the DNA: TGTGCCAGCCTGCGGAGAGCTAGCGGGAGCTACGAGCAGTACTTC. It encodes CASLRRASGSYEQYF.